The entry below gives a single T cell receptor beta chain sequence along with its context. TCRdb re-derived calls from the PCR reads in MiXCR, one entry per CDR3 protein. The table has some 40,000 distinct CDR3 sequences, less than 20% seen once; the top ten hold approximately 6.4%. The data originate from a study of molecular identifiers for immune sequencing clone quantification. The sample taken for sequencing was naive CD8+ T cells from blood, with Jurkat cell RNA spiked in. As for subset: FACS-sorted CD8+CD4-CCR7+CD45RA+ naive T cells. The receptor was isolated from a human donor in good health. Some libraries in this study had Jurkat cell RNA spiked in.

The CDR3 region is CATISGTGELFF. CDR3 DNA sequence: TGTGCCACCATATCGGGCACCGGGGAGCTGTTTTTT. This chain joins TRBV2 and TRBJ2-2; D is unclear. V was pared by 10 bases and J by 4 bases, with 10 bases between. Germline CDR1 reads SNHLY; CDR2 reads FYNNEI. The CDR3 contains 12 residues. Together with reference TRBV2 and TRBJ2-2, the CDR3 gives the full variable domain: EPEVTQTPSHQVTQMGQEVILRCVPISNHLYFYWYRQILGQKVEFLVSFYNNEISEKSEIFDDQFSVERPDGSNFTLKIRSTKLEDSAMYFCATISGTGELFFGEGSRLTVL.